This TCR beta chain was found in a study of PD-1 blockade in classical Hodgkin lymphoma (dated by TCRdb to 2019 to 2021). Looking at the study overall: Nivolumab dosing was 3 mg/kg intravenously every 2 weeks, continuing until either disease progression or unacceptable toxicity. The study used CyTOF and TCR beta sequencing to define a peripheral blood immune signature of response to PD-1 blockade in classical Hodgkin lymphoma.

Including cysteine and phenylalanine, the CDR3 has 14 amino acids. Only CDR3 DNA is held: 42 bases, read in frame from base 1. V is reduced by 2 bases and J by 4 bases, leaving a spacing of 12 bases between them. According to the germline V gene, CDR1 reads SGHRS and CDR2 reads YFSETQ. Sample time point, as interpreted from the label and publication: cycle 4 day 1 (C4D1), after around six weeks of nivolumab. All trial patients had relapsed after autologous stem cell transplantation, with cohorts A, B and C differing in prior brentuximab vedotin exposure. The trial cohort included fewer than 65 patients with relapsed/refractory classical Hodgkin lymphoma, and each patient had a best overall response of complete response, partial response or progressive disease. Trial patients were treated with single-agent nivolumab in the multi-cohort phase II CheckMate 205 trial. An independent review committee assessed best overall response by applying the 2007 International Working Group response criteria. PBMCs from the trial were collected at three points: immediately before nivolumab initiation (C1D1), and during therapy at cycle 2 day 1 and cycle 4 day 1. Peripheral blood was collected in 8 mL Vacutainer Cell Preparation Tubes, from which PBMCs were isolated by centrifugation and then cryopreserved.

In regard to this clone: There is no known antigen for this receptor. No clone much larger than this one lies a single base away; base qualities are absent.

Points the paper makes about the study in general: Trial patients with a complete response had baseline diversity similar to that of newly diagnosed patients, while partial responders and progressors had significantly lower diversity. By C4D1, a significant rise was seen in CD4+ TCR diversity but not in CD8+ TCR diversity (p=0.0027 vs p=0.16), and the rise was most apparent among complete responders (p=0.02). The study was restricted to a single clinical trial cohort, and the causes of repertoire differences, possibly disease activity or prior therapy, were left undefined. Lower diversity was seen in patients whose nivolumab began less than 1 year after ASCT, and these patients were left out of later analyses so that immune reconstitution would not confound the results. Newly diagnosed patients were reported to have lower baseline TCR diversity than healthy donors, and relapsed/refractory patients were reported to have lower baseline TCR diversity still.

Genomic DNA was isolated using the Qiagen DNeasy kit from unsorted PBMCs as well as from negatively selected CD4+ and CD8+ fractions. Amplification of TCR beta CDR3 regions was done by immunoSEQ multiplex PCR with primers that anneal to V and J segments. A synthetic immune receptor repertoire was used to minimize amplification bias, and any residual bias was removed computationally once sequencing was done. The authors processed their data as follows. Repertoire diversity was quantified as the Shannon entropy index using custom Python scripts. Unsorted, CD4+ and CD8+ repertoires were analyzed separately, except in combined analyses where CD4+ and CD8+ sequences were merged in silico. Clonal expansion was defined as a frequency increase of at least 2-fold after treatment compared with C1D1, and clones undetected at baseline were assigned a pseudocount of 0.5. Singleton clones were defined as clones with 0 or 1 copy at C1D1, and non-singleton clones were defined as clones with 2 or more copies. Clones expanded in unsorted samples were assigned a CD4+, CD8+ or unknown annotation through matching of protein sequences in sorted samples from the same patient. Wilcoxon tests were applied to paired samples to test diversity changes from C1D1 to C4D1. TCRdb's version of the immuneACCESS table is confined to in-frame rearrangements and falls short of the full clone set. An unresolved V gene accounts for under half of the shortfall where checked; the remainder is of unknown origin. V and J calls and clone size are those listed in that table; D and trimming were worked out from the DNA. Here the sample has 20,000 to 30,000 clones; under 75% occur a single time. The ten largest clones add up to 25% to 30% of the sample.

The TCR sequence derives from a human donor with classical Hodgkin lymphoma. The sequencing here drew on peripheral blood mononuclear cells (PBMCs), taken before the fourth cycle of nivolumab. The chain couples TRBV5-1 to TRBJ1-2, with no confidently assigned D gene. The CDR3 reads as follows: CASSLLGIRYGYTF. DNA sequence: TGCGCCAGCAGCTTACTGGGGATTCGCTATGGCTACACCTTC.